These 22 T cell receptor beta chains came from one sample sequenced in a study of cytomegalovirus exposure and HLA in healthy donors. Use of 60 Vbeta and 13 Jbeta primers characterized the PCR. Here immunoSEQ multiplex PCR was the method, and the copy in TCRdb shows in-frame clones only, minus some. The sample shows 85,000 to 100,000 clones, 70% to 80% of them seen only once. Source material: PBMCs. The receptors shown here come from a man aged 35-49 years in good health and CMV-seronegative.

The chain uses TRBV7-9 and TRBJ1-1; unclear D gene. The V end was cut by 3 bases, the J end by 1 base, with 9 bases between. The germline gives CDR1 SEHNR, CDR2 FQNEAQ (reference sequence). This CDR3 is 14 amino acids long. The CDR3 reads CASSFGERNTEAFF. The DNA for the CDR3 is TGTGCCAGCAGCTTCGGGGAAAGGAACACTGAAGCTTTCTTT.

The V and J genes are TRBV7-3 and TRBJ1-4; D remains ambiguous. The germline gives CDR1 SGHTA, CDR2 FQGTGA. Trimming cost V 4 bases and J 7 bases, with 10 bases left between them. The CDR3 has 13 amino acids. CDR3 nucleotide sequence: TGTGCCAGCAGCTCTAGTCCCGGTGAAAAACTGTTTTTT. Protein product: CASSSSPGEKLFF.

V is TRBV28 and J is TRBJ2-5, with 9 bases lining up with TRBD1. The CDR3 contains 14 residues. CDR1 and CDR2 (germline): MDHEN, SYDVKM. Unmatched junction bases numbered 11, after V lost 8 bases and J lost 7 bases. The CDR3 reads CASAPPGTGLTQYF. CDR3 coding DNA: TGTGCCAGCGCTCCACCGGGGACAGGGTTGACCCAGTACTTC. Drawing the rest from reference TRBV28 and TRBJ2-5, the complete variable domain is DVKVTQSSRYLVKRTGEKVFLECVQDMDHENMFWYRQDPGLGLRLIYFSYDVKMKEKGDIPEGYSVSREKKERFSLILESASTNQTSMYLCASAPPGTGLTQYFGPGTRLLVL.

This clone was observed a single time. The V and J genes are TRBV6-1 and TRBJ1-5; D perhaps matches TRBD1 (5 bases). V was trimmed by 1 base and J by 2 bases, leaving 21 bases between them. CDR3 length equals 19 residues. Germline lookup yields CDR1 MNHNS and CDR2 SASEGT. CDR3 coding DNA: TGTGCCAGCAGTGAAGAGCATGGGGGGACGTTCGGAGGCAATCAGCCCCAGCATTTT. The encoded protein is CASSEEHGGTFGGNQPQHF.

The gene calls are TRBV29-1 and TRBJ2-1; 9 bases map to TRBD1. CDR1 is SQVTM and CDR2 is ANQGSEA in the germline V gene. J gave up 8 bases and V 5 bases, and 4 bases lay outside the gene matches. This CDR3 region has 12 residues. CDR3 DNA: TGCAGCGTTCGACAGGGGGTCCATGAGCAGTTCTTC. As protein: CSVRQGVHEQFF.

This chain uses TRBV7-9 with TRBJ2-7, with D uncertain. The CDR3 loop spans 11 amino acids. The ends were cut back, 2 bases at V and 6 bases at J, with 5 bases in the middle. CDR1 is SEHNR and CDR2 is FQNEAQ in the germline V gene (reference sequence). In DNA form, the CDR3 reads TGTGCCAGCAGCTTACAATCCGAGCAGTACTTC. It specifies CASSLQSEQYF.

This clone is medium-sized in the sample. The V gene is TRBV6-6, the J gene TRBJ2-7; TRBD1 might be the D (5 bases). The CDR3 is 12 residues long. Trimming removed 0 bases from V and 6 bases from J, with 6 bases in between. The germline gives CDR1 MNHNY, CDR2 SVGAGI (reference sequence). The CDR3 DNA follows: TGTGCCAGCAGTTACTCGGGGCGCGAGCAGTACTTC. Its protein product is CASSYSGREQYF.

The chain uses TRBV19 and TRBJ1-1, with 8 bases matching TRBD1. With V trimmed by 7 bases and J by 5 bases, 21 bases remained unmatched. The CDR3 consists of 18 residues. Germline lookup yields CDR1 LNHDA and CDR2 SQIVND (reference sequence). The CDR3 loop is CASNSFGSPTGEDTEAFF. The CDR3 nucleotides read TGTGCCAGTAATTCCTTCGGGTCGCCGACAGGGGAGGATACTGAAGCTTTCTTT.

This sequence joins TRBV7-8 and TRBJ2-1, with no clear D. The V and J ends lost 2 bases and 9 bases respectively, with 5 bases between them. The CDR3 contains 11 residues. Germline loops: CDR1 SGHVS, CDR2 FQNEAQ. The chain's CDR3 is CASSLNGEQFF. The CDR3 DNA sequence: TGTGCCAGCAGCTTAAACGGTGAGCAGTTCTTC.

The V gene is TRBV7-8, the J gene TRBJ2-7, with 8 nucleotides matching TRBD1. Per germline, CDR1 SGHVS and CDR2 FQNEAQ. The CDR3 covers 14 residues. The junction had 9 bases not matched to a gene; V was cut back by 5 bases and J by 6 bases. The CDR3 loop reads CASSVNQGASEQYF. Written as DNA, the CDR3 is TGTGCCAGCAGCGTAAATCAGGGGGCGAGCGAGCAGTACTTC.

The chain uses TRBV5-1 and TRBJ2-7, with 10 positions matching TRBD1. The CDR3 runs 14 residues. Germline CDR1 reads SGHRS; CDR2 reads YFSETQ. J gave up 4 bases and V 4 bases, and 5 bases lay outside the gene matches. The CDR3 spells CASSTRTGGYEQYF. The CDR3 bases are TGCGCCAGCAGCACCCGGACAGGGGGTTACGAGCAGTACTTC.

A single count supports this clone. The chain is built from TRBV6-6 and TRBJ1-3, with 9 bases identical to TRBD1. This CDR3 region has 15 residues. Germline V gene sequence: CDR1 MNHNY, CDR2 SVGAGI (reference sequence). V lost 4 bases, J lost 4 bases, and 5 bases stayed unmatched. The CDR3 is CASSLQGAMGNTIYF. The DNA for the CDR3 is TGTGCCAGCAGTTTACAGGGGGCGATGGGAAACACCATATATTTT.

This rearrangement joins TRBV19 to TRBJ1-5; D perhaps matches TRBD1 (6 bases). The CDR3 has 19 residues. Germline values: CDR1 LNHDA, CDR2 SQIVND (reference sequence). Trimming removed 5 bases from V and 3 bases from J, with 26 bases in between. The CDR3 protein is CASSGGDIRTIVNNQPQHF. CDR3 in DNA: TGTGCCAGTAGTGGGGGGGACATTAGGACAATAGTCAACAATCAGCCCCAGCATTTT.

The CDR3 region has the DNA TGTGCCACCAGCAGAGCCGGGAATCCCATTATTGATTCACCCCTCCACTTT. Translation: CATSRAGNPIIDSPLHF. The J gene is TRBJ1-6, the V gene TRBV15; D unclear. Trimming stripped 1 base from V and 8 bases from J, with 18 bases between. CDR3 length equals 17 residues. The germline V gene has CDR1 LNHNV and CDR2 YYDKDF (reference sequence). Full variable domain (rest looked up from reference TRBV15 and TRBJ1-6): DAMVIQNPRYQVTQFGKPVTLSCSQTLNHNVMYWYQQKSSQAPKLLFHYYDKDFNNEADTPDNFQSRRPNTSFCFLDIRSPGLGDTAMYLCATSRAGNPIIDSPLHFGNGTRLTVT.

DNA of the CDR3: TGTGCCATCAAGGGGACAGGGTTTGAGAACTATGGCTACACCTTC. Protein: CAIKGTGFENYGYTF. The chain combines TRBV10-3 with TRBJ1-2; 9 positions agree with TRBD1. Germline V gene data show CDR1 as ENHRY and CDR2 as SYGVKD. V gave up 7 bases and J gave up 2 bases; unmatched junction bases: 8. CDR3 length: 15 amino acids.

The V and J genes are TRBV20-1 and TRBJ1-1; D may be TRBD1 (5 bases). There are 11 residues in the CDR3. V lost 0 bases to trimming and J lost 6 bases, with 5 bases between them. The germline CDR1 and CDR2 sequences are DFQATT and SNEGSKA (reference sequence). The DNA of the CDR3 is TGCAGTGCTAGAGAAGGGGCTGAAGCTTTCTTT. It codes for CSAREGAEAFF.

This CDR3 reads CALVPTRVEDTGELFF. DNA of the CDR3: TGTGCGTTGGTACCCACTAGGGTGGAGGACACCGGGGAGCTGTTTTTT. The chain recombines TRBV30 with TRBJ2-2; D is perhaps TRBD2 (5 bases). This CDR3 is 16 amino acids long. Per germline, CDR1 GTSNPN and CDR2 SVGIG (reference sequence).

The chain recombines TRBV28 with TRBJ2-7, with D possibly being TRBD1 (6 bases). V gave up 5 bases and J gave up 4 bases, with 15 bases separating them. Per germline, CDR1 MDHEN and CDR2 SYDVKM. The CDR3 length is 14 residues. DNA for the CDR3: TGTGCCAGCAGTCAAAGGGGACACTTATACGAGCAGTACTTC. This translates into CASSQRGHLYEQYF.

The chain is built from TRBV6-6 and TRBJ2-1; 8 bases agree with TRBD1. After removal of 5 bases from V and 5 bases from J, the junction contained 8 bases not matched to a gene. CDR3 length equals 15 residues. In germline, CDR1 is MNHNY, CDR2 SVGAGI (reference sequence). CDR3 in DNA: TGTGCCAGCAGTCGAACCGGGACAGGTAACAATGAGCAGTTCTTC. Translated: CASSRTGTGNNEQFF.

This chain joins TRBV7-8 and TRBJ1-4; possibly TRBD1 for D (5 bases). V shed 1 base and J shed 8 bases, with 8 bases lying between them. Germline V lookup: CDR1 SGHVS, CDR2 FQNEAQ. The CDR3 runs to 13 residues. Here the CDR3 DNA reads TGTGCCAGCAGCTTAGGGGGGAGGGAAAAACTGTTTTTT. This encodes CASSLGGREKLFF.

The gene calls are TRBV7-9 and TRBJ2-5; 9 nucleotides agree with TRBD1. Germline CDR1 SEHNR, CDR2 FQNEAQ (reference sequence). The CDR3 loop spans 15 amino acids. J lost 4 bases, V lost 3 bases, and 6 bases had no gene match. CDR3: CASSFDRGTIETQYF. The CDR3, as DNA: TGTGCCAGCAGCTTTGACAGGGGGACCATAGAGACCCAGTACTTC.

The J gene is TRBJ2-1, the V gene TRBV28; 10 bases line up with TRBD2. Germline V gene sequence: CDR1 MDHEN, CDR2 SYDVKM. This CDR3 has 15 residues. V lost 6 bases, J lost 7 bases, and 9 bases stayed unmatched. This chain's CDR3 is CASRPSSGSGNEQFF. The DNA of the CDR3 is TGTGCCAGCAGGCCTTCTAGCGGGAGCGGGAATGAGCAGTTCTTC.